The clone carrying this TCR beta chain came up a few times. The antigen is unknown. The sample is drawn from a study of T cell repertoires in cytomegalovirus infection. MiXCR, applied by TCRdb to the reads, yields one record per CDR3 protein. The sample contains about 770,000 distinct CDR3 sequences, just under 30% of which appear only once. Germline V gene data show CDR1 as MGHDK and CDR2 as SYGVNS. This CDR3 region has 15 residues. Trimming removed 0 bases at V and 4 bases at J, with 12 bases between. This chain connects TRBV25-1 to TRBJ1-1; D gene ambiguous. The sequence came from a human donor in good health (CMV status not recorded). Some clones in this sample may be carry-over from other donors' samples. Sequenced here: cultured CD8+ T cells from PBMCs, sampled from culture after CMV antigen stimulation. The CDR3 is CASSEYFPDGTEAFF. As DNA, the CDR3 is TGTGCCAGCAGTGAATATTTCCCGGACGGCACTGAAGCTTTCTTT.